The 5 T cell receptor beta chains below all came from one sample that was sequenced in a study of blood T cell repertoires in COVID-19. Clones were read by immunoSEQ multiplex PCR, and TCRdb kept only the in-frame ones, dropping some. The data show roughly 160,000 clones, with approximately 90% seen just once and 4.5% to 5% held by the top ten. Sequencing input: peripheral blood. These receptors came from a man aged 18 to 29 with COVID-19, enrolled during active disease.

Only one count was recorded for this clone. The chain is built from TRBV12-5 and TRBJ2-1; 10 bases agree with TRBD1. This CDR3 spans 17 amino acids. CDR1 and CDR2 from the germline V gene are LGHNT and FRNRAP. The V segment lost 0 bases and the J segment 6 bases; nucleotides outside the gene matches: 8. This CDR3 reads CASGLVLGQGSGNEQFF. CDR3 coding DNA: TGTGCTAGTGGTTTGGTACTGGGACAGGGGTCGGGCAATGAGCAGTTCTTC. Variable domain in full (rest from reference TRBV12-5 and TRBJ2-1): DARVTQTPRHKVTEMGQEVTMRCQPILGHNTVFWYRQTMMQGLELLAYFRNRAPLDDSGMPKDRFSAEMPDATLATLKIQPSEPRDSAVYFCASGLVLGQGSGNEQFFGPGTRLTVL.

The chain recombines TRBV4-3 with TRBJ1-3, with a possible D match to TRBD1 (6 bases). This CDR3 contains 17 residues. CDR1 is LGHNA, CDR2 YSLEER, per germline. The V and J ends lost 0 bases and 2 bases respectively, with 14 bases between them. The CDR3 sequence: CASSQDRGAIAGNTIYF. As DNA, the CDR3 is TGCGCCAGCAGCCAAGATCGGGGGGCTATTGCTGGAAACACCATATATTTT.

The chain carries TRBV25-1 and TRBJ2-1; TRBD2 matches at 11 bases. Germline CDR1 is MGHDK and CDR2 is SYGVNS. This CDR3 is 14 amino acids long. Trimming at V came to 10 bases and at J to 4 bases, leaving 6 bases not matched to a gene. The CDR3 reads CATDGTSGYNEQFF. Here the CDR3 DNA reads TGTGCCACAGACGGGACTAGCGGATACAATGAGCAGTTCTTC.

This chain's CDR3 is CASSGVSYNEQFF. The CDR3 DNA reads as TGTGCCAGTAGTGGAGTCTCCTACAATGAGCAGTTCTTC. V gene TRBV19 combines with J gene TRBJ2-1; no clear D. Germline V gene sequence: CDR1 LNHDA, CDR2 SQIVND (reference sequence). V was pared by 5 bases and J by 0 bases, with 5 bases between. CDR3 length: 13 residues.

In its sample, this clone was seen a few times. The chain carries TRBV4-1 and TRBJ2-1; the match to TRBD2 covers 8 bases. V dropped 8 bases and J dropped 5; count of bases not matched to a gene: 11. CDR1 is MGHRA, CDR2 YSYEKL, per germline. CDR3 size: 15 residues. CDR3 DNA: TGCGCCAGCCTCCCCGTAGCGGGAAGAAACAATGAGCAGTTCTTC. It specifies CASLPVAGRNNEQFF.